Each of the 21 T cell receptor beta chains below was sequenced from the same sample in a study of technical replicates of blood from a handful of donors. Sequenced by immunoSEQ multiplex PCR; TCRdb stores in-frame clones only, minus some. The sample yields around 76,000 clones, roughly 98% seen once. Specimen: T cells isolated from PBMCs. These receptors were obtained from a human donor in good health.

The genes are TRBV18 and TRBJ1-1, with TRBD1 matching over 8 bases. Germline CDR1 and CDR2: KGHSH and LQKENI. CDR3 length: 14 residues. With 1 base clipped from V and 4 bases from J, the junction kept 2 bases outside the gene matches. Here the CDR3 DNA reads TGTGCCAGCTCACCACGTCAGGGGGCCACTGAAGCTTTCTTT. This codes for CASSPRQGATEAFF.

As for this clone: One junction end does not reproduce the germline sequence, and a read error may be involved. This chain connects TRBV6-4 to TRBJ1-5; D call uncertain. Germline V gene sequence: CDR1 MRHNA, CDR2 SNTAGT. This CDR3 spans 11 amino acids. The CDR3 region has the DNA TGTGCCCCAGACGGGAATCAGGCCCAGCATTTT. This sequence encodes CAPDGNQAQHF.

The chain employs TRBV7-9 and TRBJ1-2; 7 bases are a match to TRBD1. The CDR3 is made up of 12 amino acids. Germline V lookup: CDR1 SEHNR, CDR2 FQNEAQ (reference sequence). CDR3 loop: CALRDRNYGYTF. The CDR3 DNA is TGTGCTCTGAGGGACAGAAACTATGGCTACACCTTC.

The V and J genes are TRBV5-1 and TRBJ1-3; maybe TRBD1 (6 bases). V lost 4 bases and J lost 1, with 9 bases in between. This CDR3 region has 14 residues. CDR1 SGHRS and CDR2 YFSETQ come from the germline V gene. CDR3 coding DNA: TGCGCCAGCAGCAGAGACAGGTCTGGAAACACCATATATTTT. Protein sequence: CASSRDRSGNTIYF.

The chain uses TRBV11-2 and TRBJ1-1; 10 nucleotides match TRBD1. The trim removed 5 bases at V and 0 bases at J, leaving 9 bases unmatched. Germline V gives CDR1 SGHAT, CDR2 FQNNGV. The CDR3 is 17 residues long. The CDR3 DNA reads TGTGCCAGCAGCCACCGGGACAGGGGATGGGTGAACACTGAAGCTTTCTTT. Translating gives CASSHRDRGWVNTEAFF.

The chain links TRBV4-3 to TRBJ2-3; TRBD2 matches 8 bases. This CDR3 spans 16 amino acids. Germline CDR1 is LGHNA and CDR2 is YSLEER. With 4 bases clipped from V and 2 bases from J, the junction kept 8 bases outside the gene matches. The CDR3 DNA follows: TGCGCCAGCAGCCCCGCCCGGCGGGAGGTCACAGATACGCAGTATTTT. It encodes CASSPARREVTDTQYF.

CDR3 region: CASSQRLATGELFF. CDR3 bases: TGTGCCAGCAGCCAACGGCTAGCTACCGGGGAGCTGTTTTTT. The genes are TRBV14 and TRBJ2-2; D possibly corresponds to TRBD2 (5 bases). Germline V gene sequence: CDR1 SGHDN, CDR2 FVKESK. The length of the CDR3 is 14 residues. V gave up 2 bases and J gave up 5 bases, with 9 bases separating them.

The chain recombines TRBV11-2 with TRBJ1-4; 7 nucleotides align to TRBD1. CDR1 is SGHAT and CDR2 is FQNNGV in the germline V gene. The trim removed 5 bases at V and 4 bases at J, leaving 7 bases unmatched. The CDR3 runs 15 residues. This CDR3 reads CASSPGDRINEKLFF. The CDR3 DNA follows: TGTGCCAGCAGCCCTGGGGACAGAATTAATGAAAAACTGTTTTTT.

In nucleotides, the CDR3 is TGCGCCAGCAGCCAAGGCCTTCGGACTGAAGCTTTCTTT. This codes for CASSQGLRTEAFF. The chain uses TRBV4-1 and TRBJ1-1; D is uncertain. V was cut by 1 base and J by 5 bases, with 8 bases left in between. The germline V gene has CDR1 MGHRA and CDR2 YSYEKL. CDR3 length equals 13 residues.

J is TRBJ1-2 and V is TRBV25-1; TRBD1 agrees at 7 bases. V shed 3 bases, J shed 4 bases, and the junction held 11 bases outside the gene matches. Germline values: CDR1 MGHDK, CDR2 SYGVNS. The CDR3 sequence is 16 residues long. CDR3 DNA sequence: TGTGCCAGCAGTGACAACACAGGGGCCAGAGTCTATGGCTACACCTTC. Translated: CASSDNTGARVYGYTF.

The rearrangement links TRBV13 to TRBJ2-7; D perhaps matches TRBD2 (6 bases). V was trimmed by 6 bases and J by 3 bases, leaving 15 bases between them. The CDR3 loop spans 14 amino acids. Germline CDR1 is PRHDT and CDR2 is FYEKMQ (reference sequence). This CDR3 is CASSYSGPSYEQYF. The CDR3 DNA follows: TGTGCCAGCAGTTATAGCGGTCCAAGCTACGAGCAGTACTTC.

The rearrangement uses TRBV6-5 and TRBJ2-7; 15 bases are shared with TRBD2. Germline CDR1 MNHEY, CDR2 SVGAGI. Trimming removed 6 bases from V and 6 bases from J; junction bases left unmatched: 6. The CDR3 is 15 amino acids. Here the CDR3 reads CASSRGLAGGTEQYF. In DNA form, the CDR3 reads TGTGCCAGCAGCCGAGGACTAGCGGGAGGGACCGAGCAGTACTTC.

The chain has TRBV28 and TRBJ2-7; 9 positions agree with TRBD2. The germline gives CDR1 MDHEN, CDR2 SYDVKM. Trimming cost V 3 bases and J 6 bases; bases outside gene matches: 6. CDR3 length equals 14 residues. CDR3 DNA: TGTGCCAGCAGTTTGGCGGGAGGGCTAGGCGAGCAGTACTTC. It encodes CASSLAGGLGEQYF.

The chain employs TRBV5-1 and TRBJ1-4; D not resolved. V lost 4 bases and J lost 7, with 8 bases in between. Germline lookup yields CDR1 SGHRS and CDR2 YFSETQ. This CDR3 comprises 12 residues. As DNA, the CDR3 is TGCGCCAGCAGCCCGAACTTTGAAAAACTGTTTTTT. Amino acids: CASSPNFEKLFF.

This clone was detected only once. J is TRBJ2-1 and V is TRBV6-4, with D possibly being TRBD2 (7 bases). The CDR3 runs to 12 residues. The V end was cut by 2 bases, the J end by 9 bases, with 8 bases between. Germline CDR1 and CDR2: MRHNA and SNTAGT. This chain's CDR3 is CASSDRGAEQFF. CDR3 coding DNA: TGTGCCAGCAGTGACCGGGGGGCTGAGCAGTTCTTC.

The rearrangement uses TRBV5-1 and TRBJ2-7; TRBD2 matches 11 bases. This CDR3 is built from 15 residues. The germline V gene encodes CDR1 SGHRS and CDR2 YFSETQ. The V gene end was trimmed by 0 bases and the J gene end by 3 bases; junction bases not matched to a gene: 2. This CDR3 is CASSLGGTSGYEQYF. The CDR3 coding sequence is TGCGCCAGCAGCTTGGGCGGGACTAGCGGCTACGAGCAGTACTTC.

The chain employs TRBV18 and TRBJ2-5; TRBD2 is a possible D gene (5 bases). Germline V gene data show CDR1 as KGHSH and CDR2 as LQKENI. Trimming shortened V by 2 bases and J by 7 bases, and 23 bases separated the two germline ends. The CDR3 has 17 amino acids. Here the CDR3 DNA reads TGTGCCAGCTCACCAAACTCTGGCAGGCGAGGTGAGGGGACCCAGTACTTC. Protein: CASSPNSGRRGEGTQYF.

This clone is a singleton in its sample. The V gene is TRBV4-2, the J gene TRBJ1-5; perhaps TRBD1 as D (5 bases). The CDR3 is made up of 14 amino acids. Germline V gene sequence: CDR1 LGHNA, CDR2 YNFKEQ. The V gene lost 3 bases and the J gene lost 7 bases, with 13 bases spanning the gap. The chain's CDR3 is CASSHSGTDQPQHF. The CDR3 DNA is TGTGCCAGCAGCCACTCCGGGACTGACCAGCCCCAGCATTTT.

V and J are TRBV5-6 and TRBJ2-5, with D maybe TRBD1 (6 bases). The V and J ends lost 2 bases and 3 bases respectively, with 8 bases between them. Germline lookup yields CDR1 SGHDT and CDR2 YYEEEE. This CDR3 comprises 13 residues. The CDR3 here is CASSLQGEETQYF. CDR3 sequence (DNA): TGTGCCAGCAGCTTACAGGGCGAAGAGACCCAGTACTTC. Full variable domain (missing parts from reference TRBV5-6 and TRBJ2-5): DAGVTQSPTHLIKTRGQQVTLRCSPKSGHDTVSWYQQALGQGPQFIFQYYEEEERQRGNFPDRFSGHQFPNYSSELNVNALLLGDSALYLCASSLQGEETQYFGPGTRLLVL.

V usage is TRBV28 and J usage is TRBJ1-3; 8 positions match TRBD1. The CDR3 has 15 residues. V gave up 6 bases and J gave up 3 bases; unmatched junction bases: 7. Germline CDR1 reads MDHEN; CDR2 reads SYDVKM. DNA for the CDR3: TGTGCCAGCAGACAACAGGGGGGGGATGGAAACACCATATATTTT. Translated: CASRQQGGDGNTIYF.

The chain couples TRBV30 to TRBJ2-3; 11 bases are a match to TRBD2. V lost 4 bases to trimming and J lost 2 bases; unmatched junction nucleotides: 5. The germline V gene has CDR1 GTSNPN and CDR2 SVGIG (reference sequence). The CDR3 extends over 15 amino acids. CDR3 sequence reads: CAWTSGLADTDTQYF. The DNA for the CDR3 is TGTGCCTGGACTTCGGGACTAGCGGACACAGATACGCAGTATTTT.